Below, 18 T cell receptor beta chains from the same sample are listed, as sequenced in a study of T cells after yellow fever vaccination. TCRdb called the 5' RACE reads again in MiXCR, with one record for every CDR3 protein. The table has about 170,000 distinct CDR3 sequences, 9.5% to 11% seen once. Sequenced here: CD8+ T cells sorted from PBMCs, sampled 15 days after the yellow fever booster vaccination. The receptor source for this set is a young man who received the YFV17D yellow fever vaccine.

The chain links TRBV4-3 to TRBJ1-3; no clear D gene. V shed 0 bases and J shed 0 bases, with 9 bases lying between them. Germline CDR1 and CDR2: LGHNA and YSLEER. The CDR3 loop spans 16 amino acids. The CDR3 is CASSQDQSLSGNTIYF. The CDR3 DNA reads TGCGCCAGCAGCCAAGACCAGTCTCTCTCTGGAAACACCATATATTTT.

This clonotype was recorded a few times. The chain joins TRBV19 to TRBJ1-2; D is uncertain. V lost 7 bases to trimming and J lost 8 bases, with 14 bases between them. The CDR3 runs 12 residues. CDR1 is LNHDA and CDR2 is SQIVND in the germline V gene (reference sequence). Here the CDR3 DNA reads TGTGCCAGTAAGAAGGGCGTGGAAGGCTACACCTTC. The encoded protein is CASKKGVEGYTF.

CDR3 nucleotides: TGTGCCAGCGCCCCTCCGAACACCGGGGAGCTGTTTTTT. Its translation: CASAPPNTGELFF. The chain recombines TRBV11-2 with TRBJ2-2; unclear D gene. V was shortened by 8 bases and J by 0 bases, with 7 bases between the two germline ends. The CDR3 is 13 amino acids. Germline loops: CDR1 SGHAT, CDR2 FQNNGV.

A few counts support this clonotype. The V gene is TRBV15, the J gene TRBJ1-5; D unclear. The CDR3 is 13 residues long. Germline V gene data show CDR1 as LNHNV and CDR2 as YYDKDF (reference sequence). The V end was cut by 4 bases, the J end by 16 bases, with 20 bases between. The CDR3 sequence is CATSTPRRLGVHF. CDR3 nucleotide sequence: TGTGCCACCAGCACCCCACGCCGACTGGGTGTACATTTT.

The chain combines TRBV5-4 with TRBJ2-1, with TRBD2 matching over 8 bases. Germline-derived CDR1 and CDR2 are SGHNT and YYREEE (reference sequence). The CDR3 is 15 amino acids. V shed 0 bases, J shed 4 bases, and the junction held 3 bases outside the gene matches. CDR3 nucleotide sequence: TGTGCCAGCAGCTTGGCGGGCGGGGGGTACAATGAGCAGTTCTTC. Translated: CASSLAGGGYNEQFF.

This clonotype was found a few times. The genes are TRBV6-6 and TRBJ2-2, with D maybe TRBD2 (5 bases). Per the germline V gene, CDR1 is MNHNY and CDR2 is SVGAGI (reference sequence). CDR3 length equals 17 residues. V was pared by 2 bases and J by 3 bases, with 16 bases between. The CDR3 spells CASSYLPVERDTGELFF. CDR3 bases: TGTGCCAGCAGTTACCTTCCGGTGGAGAGGGACACCGGGGAGCTGTTTTTT.

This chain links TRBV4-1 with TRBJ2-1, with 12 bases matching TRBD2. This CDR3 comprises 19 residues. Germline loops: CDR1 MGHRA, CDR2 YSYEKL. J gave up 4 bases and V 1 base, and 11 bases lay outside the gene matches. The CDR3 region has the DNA TGCGCCAGCAGCCAAGGGGCTAGCGGGGGGGCCCGGAGGTACAATGAGCAGTTCTTC. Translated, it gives CASSQGASGGARRYNEQFF.

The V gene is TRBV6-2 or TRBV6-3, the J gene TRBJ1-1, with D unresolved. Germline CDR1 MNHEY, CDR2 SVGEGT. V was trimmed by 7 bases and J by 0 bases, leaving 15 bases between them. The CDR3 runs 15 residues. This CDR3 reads CASISGQLLNTEAFF. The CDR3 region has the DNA TGTGCCAGCATTTCCGGTCAGTTACTGAACACTGAAGCTTTCTTT.

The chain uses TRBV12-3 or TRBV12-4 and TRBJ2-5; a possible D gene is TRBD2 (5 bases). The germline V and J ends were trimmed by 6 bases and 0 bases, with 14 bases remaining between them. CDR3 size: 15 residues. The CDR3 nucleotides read TGTGCCAGCAGCGGGGAGACAATCCACCAAGAGACCCAGTACTTC. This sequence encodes CASSGETIHQETQYF.

The CDR3 loop reads CASSQGGRGGAFF. Here the CDR3 DNA reads TGCGCCAGCAGCCAAGGAGGCCGGGGGGGGGCTTTCTTT. The chain links TRBV4-1 to TRBJ1-1, with a possible D match to TRBD1 (5 bases). The CDR3 extends over 13 amino acids. CDR1 and CDR2 from the germline V gene are MGHRA and YSYEKL. V lost 1 base and J lost 11, with 14 bases in between.

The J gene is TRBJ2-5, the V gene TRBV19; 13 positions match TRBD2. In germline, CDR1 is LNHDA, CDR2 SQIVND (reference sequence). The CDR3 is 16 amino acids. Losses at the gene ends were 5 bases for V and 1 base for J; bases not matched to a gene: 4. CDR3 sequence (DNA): TGTGCCAGTAGTCCGTGGACTAGCGGGGGCCAAGAGACCCAGTACTTC. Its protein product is CASSPWTSGGQETQYF. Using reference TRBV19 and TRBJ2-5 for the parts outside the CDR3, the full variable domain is DGGITQSPKYLFRKEGQNVTLSCEQNLNHDAMYWYRQDPGQGLRLIYYSQIVNDFQKGDIAEGYSVSREKKESFPLTVTSAQKNPTAFYLCASSPWTSGGQETQYFGPGTRLLVL.

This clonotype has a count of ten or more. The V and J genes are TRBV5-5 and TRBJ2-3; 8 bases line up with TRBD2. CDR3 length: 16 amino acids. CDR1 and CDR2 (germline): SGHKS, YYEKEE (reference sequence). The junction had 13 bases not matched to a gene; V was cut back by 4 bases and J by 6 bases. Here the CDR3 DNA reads TGTGCCAGCAGCCCATTGGGACTAGTCTCATCCGATACGCAGTATTTT. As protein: CASSPLGLVSSDTQYF.

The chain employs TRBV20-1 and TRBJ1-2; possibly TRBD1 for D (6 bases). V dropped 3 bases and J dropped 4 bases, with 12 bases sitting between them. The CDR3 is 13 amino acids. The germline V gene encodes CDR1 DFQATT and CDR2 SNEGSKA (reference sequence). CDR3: CSASLVDSYGYTF. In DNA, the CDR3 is TGCAGTGCTAGTCTCGTGGACAGCTATGGCTACACCTTC.

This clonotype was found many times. CDR3 in amino acids: CASSSWENTEAFF. The DNA for the CDR3 is TGTGCCAGCAGTTCCTGGGAAAACACTGAAGCTTTCTTT. This rearrangement joins TRBV27 to TRBJ1-1; D not certain. The CDR3 spans 13 residues. Trimming took 4 bases from V and 2 from J, leaving 8 bases between them. Germline CDR1 reads MNHEY; CDR2 reads SMNVEV (reference sequence).

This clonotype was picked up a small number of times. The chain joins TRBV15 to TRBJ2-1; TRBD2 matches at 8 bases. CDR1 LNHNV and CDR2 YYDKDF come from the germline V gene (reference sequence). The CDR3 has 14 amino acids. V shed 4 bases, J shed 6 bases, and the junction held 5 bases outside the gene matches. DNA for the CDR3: TGTGCCACCAGCACGGGGGGGGCCGGCAATGAGCAGTTCTTC. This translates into CATSTGGAGNEQFF.

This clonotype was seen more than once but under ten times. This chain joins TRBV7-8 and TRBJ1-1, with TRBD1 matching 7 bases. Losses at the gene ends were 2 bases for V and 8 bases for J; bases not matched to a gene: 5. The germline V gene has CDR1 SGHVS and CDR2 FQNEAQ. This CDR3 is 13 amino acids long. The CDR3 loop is CASSLKTGQEAFF. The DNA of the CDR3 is TGTGCCAGCAGCTTAAAGACAGGGCAGGAAGCTTTCTTT.

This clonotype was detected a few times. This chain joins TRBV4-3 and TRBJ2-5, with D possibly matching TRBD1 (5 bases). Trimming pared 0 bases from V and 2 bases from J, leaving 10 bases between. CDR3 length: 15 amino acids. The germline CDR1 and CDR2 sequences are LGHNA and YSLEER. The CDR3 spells CASSQDAREQETQYF. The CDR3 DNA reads TGCGCCAGCAGCCAAGATGCCAGGGAACAAGAGACCCAGTACTTC.

As DNA, the CDR3 is TGCAGCGTTGAAGAAGGGGTTGGAAACACCATATATTTT. Translated, it gives CSVEEGVGNTIYF. This chain uses TRBV29-1 with TRBJ1-3; possible D gene TRBD1, 5 bases. V was pared by 0 bases and J by 3 bases, with 6 bases between. The CDR3 runs 13 residues. Germline V CDR1 and CDR2: SQVTM, ANQGSEA.